Below are 19 T cell receptor beta chains sequenced from a single sample in a study of PD-1 blockade in classical Hodgkin lymphoma. Each of the patients experienced relapse following autologous stem cell transplantation, and their brentuximab vedotin exposure differed. This table comes from immunoSEQ multiplex PCR, and its TCRdb copy is limited to in-frame clones, with some not included. The top ten clones hold just under 20% of a sample with 98,000 or so clones, roughly nine tenths of them seen once. This specimen was peripheral blood mononuclear cells (PBMCs), taken before the second cycle of nivolumab. Every receptor here comes from a human donor with classical Hodgkin lymphoma.

The V and J genes are TRBV10-2 and TRBJ1-5, with TRBD1 matching 8 bases. The CDR3 spans 14 residues. The germline V gene encodes CDR1 WSHSY and CDR2 SAAADI. V lost 3 bases, J lost 6 bases, and 4 bases stayed unmatched. CDR3 sequence: CASSDDRGGQPQHF. Written as DNA, the CDR3 is TGCGCCAGCAGTGACGACAGGGGAGGTCAGCCCCAGCATTTT.

The rearrangement links TRBV6-5 to TRBJ1-1; the D gene is possibly TRBD1 (5 bases). The V gene lost 8 bases and the J gene lost 0 bases, with 13 bases spanning the gap. Germline-derived CDR1 and CDR2 are MNHEY and SVGAGI. The CDR3 contains 14 residues. The CDR3 DNA follows: TGTGCCAGCCTCTCGGGGGTTCTGAACACTGAAGCTTTCTTT. Translation gives CASLSGVLNTEAFF.

Turning to this clone: The junction departs from germline at one end; a sequencing error may be responsible. The chain carries TRBV5-4 and TRBJ2-7; a weak D match, TRBD2 (6 bases). Germline V gene lookup returns CDR1 SGHNT and CDR2 YYREEE (reference sequence). This CDR3 has 14 residues. CDR3 sequence: CASSLGGTSHEQYF. CDR3 DNA: TGTGCCAGCAGCTTAGGCGGGACCTCCCACGAGCAGTACTTC.

The gene calls are TRBV19 and TRBJ1-1; D is unclear. Trimming stripped 5 bases from V and 6 bases from J, with 16 bases between. Germline CDR1 reads LNHDA; CDR2 reads SQIVND (reference sequence). This CDR3 spans 14 amino acids. The CDR3 loop is CASSAGRTVAEAFF. As DNA, the CDR3 is TGTGCCAGTAGTGCTGGACGGACTGTAGCTGAAGCTTTCTTT.

This sequence joins TRBV6-6 and TRBJ2-3, with 13 bases that match TRBD2. CDR3 length: 16 amino acids. Losses at the gene ends were 5 bases for V and 2 bases for J; bases not matched to a gene: 4. Germline CDR1 reads MNHNY; CDR2 reads SVGAGI (reference sequence). CDR3 bases: TGTGCCAGCAGTGGCGGACTAGCGGGAGTCACAGATACGCAGTATTTT. Amino acid sequence: CASSGGLAGVTDTQYF.

J is TRBJ2-1 and V is TRBV6-4; D gene ambiguous. This CDR3 spans 14 amino acids. Looked up from germline, CDR1 is MRHNA and CDR2 is SNTAGT. V lost 6 bases and J 5 bases, leaving 14 bases between the germline ends. CDR3 region: CASSPYQDNNEQFF. The CDR3 region has the DNA TGTGCCAGCAGCCCCTACCAGGATAACAATGAGCAGTTCTTC.

This sequence joins TRBV6-4 and TRBJ2-2, with 11 bases identical to TRBD2. The V gene end was trimmed by 3 bases and the J gene end by 0 bases; junction bases not matched to a gene: 6. The CDR3 covers 18 residues. CDR1 MRHNA and CDR2 SNTAGT come from the germline V gene. The CDR3 bases are TGTGCCAGCAGTGAGTCTAGCGGGGGGAACGCGAACACCGGGGAGCTGTTTTTT. Its translation is CASSESSGGNANTGELFF.

The gene calls are TRBV6-5 and TRBJ1-3; TRBD1 agrees at 8 bases. The length of the CDR3 is 16 residues. The V gene end was trimmed by 0 bases and the J gene end by 3 bases; junction bases not matched to a gene: 4. Germline V gives CDR1 MNHEY, CDR2 SVGAGI. DNA of the CDR3: TGTGCCAGCAGTTACTCCGGACAGGGCTTTGGAAACACCATATATTTT. Translated, it gives CASSYSGQGFGNTIYF.

The DNA of the CDR3 is TGTGCCAGCAGTTCACTTCAGGGGTCCTACGAGCAGTACTTC. Translated: CASSSLQGSYEQYF. This chain links TRBV6-5 with TRBJ2-7, with TRBD1 as a possible D gene (6 bases). The ends were cut back, 4 bases at V and 1 base at J, with 11 bases in the middle. CDR3 length: 14 residues. Germline-derived CDR1 and CDR2 are MNHEY and SVGAGI.

The rearrangement joins TRBV5-1 to TRBJ2-3; possibly TRBD1 or TRBD2 for D (7 bases each). Trimming stripped 0 bases from V and 4 bases from J, with 12 bases between. Germline V gene sequence: CDR1 SGHRS, CDR2 YFSETQ. There are 15 residues in the CDR3. CDR3 protein: CASSLESGGADTQYF. CDR3 DNA sequence: TGCGCCAGCAGCTTGGAGTCAGGGGGGGCAGATACGCAGTATTTT.

The chain links TRBV5-6 to TRBJ1-2; 9 nucleotides match TRBD1. V was pared by 0 bases and J by 0 bases, with 6 bases of the junction left unmatched. The CDR3 consists of 17 residues. CDR1 is SGHDT, CDR2 YYEEEE, per germline. The CDR3 DNA is TGTGCCAGCAGCTTGGTTTGGGGACAGGGTCCTAACTATGGCTACACCTTC. It yields the protein CASSLVWGQGPNYGYTF.

The V gene is TRBV30, the J gene TRBJ2-5, with 9 bases matching TRBD1. The CDR3 covers 17 residues. V dropped 0 bases and J dropped 2; count of bases not matched to a gene: 10. Germline V CDR1 and CDR2: GTSNPN, SVGIG (reference sequence). The CDR3 sequence is CAWSVGAGTGFQETQYF. The CDR3 DNA reads as TGTGCCTGGAGTGTAGGGGCGGGGACAGGGTTTCAAGAGACCCAGTACTTC.

The chain employs TRBV18 and TRBJ2-3; D uncertain. The CDR3 sequence is 13 residues long. Germline values: CDR1 KGHSH, CDR2 LQKENI. Deletions cut 1 base from V and 8 bases from J, with 10 bases between. CDR3 loop: CASSPHAESTQYF. The CDR3 region has the DNA TGTGCCAGCTCACCACATGCCGAGAGTACGCAGTATTTT. Looking up the rest from reference TRBV18 and TRBJ2-3 gives the full variable domain: NAGVMQNPRHLVRRRGQEARLRCSPMKGHSHVYWYRQLPEEGLKFMVYLQKENIIDESGMPKERFSAEFPKEGPSILRIQQVVRGDSAAYFCASSPHAESTQYFGPGTRLTVL.

This chain connects TRBV7-6 to TRBJ1-2; 7 bases are shared with TRBD1. CDR3 length: 13 residues. The V and J ends lost 5 bases and 7 bases, in that order; junction bases with no gene match: 7. Germline-derived CDR1 and CDR2 are SGHVS and FNYEAQ. This CDR3 is CASSREGALGYTF. The CDR3 DNA is TGTGCCAGCAGCCGCGAGGGGGCCCTTGGCTACACCTTC.

V usage is TRBV5-1 and J usage is TRBJ1-4, with D perhaps matching TRBD1 (5 bases). Trimming stripped 7 bases from V and 8 bases from J, with 18 bases between. This CDR3 has 14 amino acids. Germline values: CDR1 SGHRS, CDR2 YFSETQ. The CDR3 sequence: CASRIQVGGEKLFF. CDR3 coding DNA: TGCGCCAGCCGAATACAGGTCGGTGGCGAAAAACTGTTTTTT.

CDR3 coding DNA: TGTGCCAGCAGCTTGTATCCGGATGGCTACACCTTC. Protein sequence: CASSLYPDGYTF. The chain couples TRBV5-6 to TRBJ1-2, with no clear D. The V gene lost 1 base and the J gene lost 6 bases, with 7 bases spanning the gap. This CDR3 is built from 12 residues. The germline gives CDR1 SGHDT, CDR2 YYEEEE.

In nucleotides, the CDR3 is TGTGCCAGTAGTACCGGGACTAGCGGTTACAATGAGCAGTTCTTC. This codes for CASSTGTSGYNEQFF. The chain combines TRBV19 with TRBJ2-1, with 11 positions matching TRBD2. V dropped 4 bases and J dropped 4; count of bases not matched to a gene: 3. Per the germline V gene, CDR1 is LNHDA and CDR2 is SQIVND (reference sequence). CDR3 length: 15 residues.

The J gene is TRBJ2-1, the V gene TRBV27; a possible D gene is TRBD2 (7 bases). This CDR3 contains 17 residues. V dropped 6 bases and J dropped 7 bases, with 25 bases sitting between them. Germline V lookup: CDR1 MNHEY, CDR2 SMNVEV (reference sequence). This CDR3 reads CASSPWNGGRGRNEQFF. CDR3 coding DNA: TGTGCCAGCAGCCCCTGGAATGGGGGGAGGGGGAGGAATGAGCAGTTCTTC.

This clone appeared once. This chain links TRBV2 with TRBJ1-1, with D perhaps TRBD1 (6 bases). Trimming took 4 bases from V and 1 from J, leaving 10 bases between them. This CDR3 is built from 14 residues. Germline V lookup: CDR1 SNHLY, CDR2 FYNNEI. CDR3 coding DNA: TGTGCCAGCAGTGCCAGGGGCCCGAACACTGAAGCTTTCTTT. Amino acid sequence: CASSARGPNTEAFF.